This entry describes one TCR beta chain. Its antigen is as yet unknown. This specimen comes from a study of OX40 agonist ivuxolimab in advanced cancers. Findings and caveats of the study: Among the lowest peripheral clonal expansion occurred in 0.1-3.0 mg/kg partial responders.

Assay: immunoSEQ multiplex PCR; the TCRdb copy retains only in-frame clones and omits some. The table includes some 35,000 clones, around 80% detected once. Germline V gene data show CDR1 as MDHEN and CDR2 as SYDVKM. The J segment lost 0 bases and the V segment lost 5 bases, leaving 3 bases of the junction unmatched. This CDR3 contains 14 residues. The clonotype was recovered from an adult with an advanced solid tumor such as melanoma, head and neck, liver or kidney cancer. Source: CD4+ or CD8+ T cells sorted from blood, taken in a trial of the OX40 agonist ivuxolimab. The chain recombines TRBV28 with TRBJ2-7; 8 bases are shared with TRBD2. CDR3 region: CASSLLADSYEQYF. The CDR3 DNA is TGTGCCAGCAGTCTACTAGCGGACTCCTACGAGCAGTACTTC. The variable domain in full, with the rest retrieved from reference TRBV28 and TRBJ2-7, is DVKVTQSSRYLVKRTGEKVFLECVQDMDHENMFWYRQDPGLGLRLIYFSYDVKMKEKGDIPEGYSVSREKKERFSLILESASTNQTSMYLCASSLLADSYEQYFGPGTRLTVT.